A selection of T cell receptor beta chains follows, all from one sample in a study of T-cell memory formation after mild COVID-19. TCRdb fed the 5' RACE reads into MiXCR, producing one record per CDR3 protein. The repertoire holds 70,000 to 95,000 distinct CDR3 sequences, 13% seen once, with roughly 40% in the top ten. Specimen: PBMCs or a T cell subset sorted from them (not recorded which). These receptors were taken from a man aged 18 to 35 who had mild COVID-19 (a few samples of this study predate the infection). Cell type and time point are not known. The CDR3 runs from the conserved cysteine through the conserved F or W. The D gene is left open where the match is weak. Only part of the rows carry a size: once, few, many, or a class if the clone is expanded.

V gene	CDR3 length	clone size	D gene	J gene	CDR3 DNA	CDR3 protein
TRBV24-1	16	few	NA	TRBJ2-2	TGTGCCACCAGTGATTCTCACCGTGGTGTCACCGGGGAGCTGTTTTTT	CATSDSHRGVTGELFF
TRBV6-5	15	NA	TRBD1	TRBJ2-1	TGTGCCAGCAGTCCACGGACAGGTGCCTACAATGAGCAGTTCTTC	CASSPRTGAYNEQFF
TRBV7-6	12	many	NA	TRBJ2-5	TGTGCCAGCAGCTTGTCGGGAGAGACCCAGTACTTC	CASSLSGETQYF
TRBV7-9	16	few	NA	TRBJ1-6	TGTGCCAGCAGCTTAGGGCAGGGCGAATATAATTCACCCCTCCACTTT	CASSLGQGEYNSPLHF
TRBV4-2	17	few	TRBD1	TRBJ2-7	TGTGCCAGCAGCCAAGCCGGACAGGGCCAAGGGAAAAACGAGCAGTACTTC	CASSQAGQGQGKNEQYF
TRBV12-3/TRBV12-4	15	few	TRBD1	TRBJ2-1	TGTGCCAGCAGTTTGACAGGGGGGATTCTCGATGAGCAGTTCTTC	CASSLTGGILDEQFF
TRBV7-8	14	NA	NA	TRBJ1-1	TGTGCCAGCAGCTTAGCGGGGGGCCTCACTGAAGCTTTCTTT	CASSLAGGLTEAFF
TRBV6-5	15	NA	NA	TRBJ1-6	TGTGCCACGCGGGTCAGGGCCGCCTATAATTCACCCCTCCACTTT	CATRVRAAYNSPLHF
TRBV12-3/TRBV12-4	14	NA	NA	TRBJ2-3	TGTGCCAGCATCCCAGGGCTCAGCACAGATACGCAGTATTTT	CASIPGLSTDTQYF
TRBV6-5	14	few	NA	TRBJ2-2	TGTGCCAGCAGTTACTCGGGACCCACCGGGGAGCTGTTTTTT	CASSYSGPTGELFF
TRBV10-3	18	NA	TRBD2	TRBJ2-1	TGTGCCATCAGTTTCTCGCCGTTAGCGGGGGCCCCCTACAATGAGCAGTTCTTC	CAISFSPLAGAPYNEQFF
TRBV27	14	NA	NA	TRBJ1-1	TGTGCCAGCAGTCAATGGGGGGGTATCACTGAAGCTTTCTTT	CASSQWGGITEAFF
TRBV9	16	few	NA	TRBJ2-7	TGTGCCAGCAGCCCCGTGTGGGGTCTGGTTTGGGACGAGCAGTACTTC	CASSPVWGLVWDEQYF
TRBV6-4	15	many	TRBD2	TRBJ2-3	TGTGCCAGCAGTGACGAAGCGGGGGGCACAGATACGCAGTATTTT	CASSDEAGGTDTQYF
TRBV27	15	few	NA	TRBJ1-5	TGTGCCAGCAGTTTAATAGGCCGTAGCAATCAGCCCCAGCATTTT	CASSLIGRSNQPQHF
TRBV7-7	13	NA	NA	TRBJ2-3	TGTGCTAGCAGCTTAGTCCAGACAGATACGCAGTATTTT	CASSLVQTDTQYF
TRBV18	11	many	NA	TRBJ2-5	TGTGCCAGCTCACCATTGGAGACCCAGTACTTC	CASSPLETQYF
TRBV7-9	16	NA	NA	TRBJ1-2	TGTGCCAGCAGCTTAACCCCAGGGACTGGGGTGTATGGCTACACCTTC	CASSLTPGTGVYGYTF